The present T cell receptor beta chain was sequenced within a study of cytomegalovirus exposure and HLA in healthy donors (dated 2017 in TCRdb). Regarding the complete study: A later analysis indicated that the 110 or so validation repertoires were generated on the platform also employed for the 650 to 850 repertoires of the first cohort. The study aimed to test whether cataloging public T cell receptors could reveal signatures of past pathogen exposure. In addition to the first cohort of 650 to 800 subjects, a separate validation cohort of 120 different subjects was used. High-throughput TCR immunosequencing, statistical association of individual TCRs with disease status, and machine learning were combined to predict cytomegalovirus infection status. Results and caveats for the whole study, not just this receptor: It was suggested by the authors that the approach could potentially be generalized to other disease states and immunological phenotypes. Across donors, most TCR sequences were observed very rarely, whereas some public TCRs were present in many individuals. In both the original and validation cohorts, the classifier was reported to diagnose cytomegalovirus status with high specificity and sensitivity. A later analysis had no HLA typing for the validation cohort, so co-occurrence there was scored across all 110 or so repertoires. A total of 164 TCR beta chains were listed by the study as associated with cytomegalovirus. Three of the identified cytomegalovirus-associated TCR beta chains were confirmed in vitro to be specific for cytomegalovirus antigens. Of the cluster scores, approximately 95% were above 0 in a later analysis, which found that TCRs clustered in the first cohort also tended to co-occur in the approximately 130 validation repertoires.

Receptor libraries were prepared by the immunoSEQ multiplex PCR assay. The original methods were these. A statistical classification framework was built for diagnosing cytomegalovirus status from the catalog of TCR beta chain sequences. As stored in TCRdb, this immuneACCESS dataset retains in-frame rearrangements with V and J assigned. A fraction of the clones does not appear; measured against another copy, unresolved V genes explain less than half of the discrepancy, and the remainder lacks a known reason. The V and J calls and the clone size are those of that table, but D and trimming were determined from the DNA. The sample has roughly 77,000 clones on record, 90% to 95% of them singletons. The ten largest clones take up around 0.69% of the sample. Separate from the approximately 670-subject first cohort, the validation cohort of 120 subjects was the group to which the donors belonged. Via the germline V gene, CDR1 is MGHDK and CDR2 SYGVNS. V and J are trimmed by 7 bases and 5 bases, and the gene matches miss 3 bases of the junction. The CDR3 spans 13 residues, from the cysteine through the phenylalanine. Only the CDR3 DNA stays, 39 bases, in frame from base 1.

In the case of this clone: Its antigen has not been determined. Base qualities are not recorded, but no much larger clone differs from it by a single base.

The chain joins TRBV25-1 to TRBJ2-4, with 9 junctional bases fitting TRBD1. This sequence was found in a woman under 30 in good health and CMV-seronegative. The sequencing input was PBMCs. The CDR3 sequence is CASKRTGENIQYF. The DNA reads TGTGCCAGCAAGAGGACAGGGGAAAACATTCAGTACTTC. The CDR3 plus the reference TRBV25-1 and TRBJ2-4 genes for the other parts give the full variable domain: EADIYQTPRYLVIGTGKKITLECSQTMGHDKMYWYQQDPGMELHLIHYSYGVNSTEKGDLSSESTVSRIRTEHFPLTLESARPSHTSQYLCASKRTGENIQYFGAGTRLSVL.